Listed below are T cell receptor beta chains from one sample, sequenced in a study of blood T cell repertoires in COVID-19. The repertoire was sequenced with immunoSEQ multiplex PCR; TCRdb's copy has only in-frame clones and lacks some. The repertoire has 300,000 to 400,000 clones, approximately 82% of them found once; the top ten carry roughly 3%. Sequenced: peripheral blood. The receptors shown here come from a man between 25 and 39 years old with active or convalescent COVID-19. Both conserved end residues are part of each CDR3. The order of the fields is V gene, J gene, clone size, D gene, CDR3 length, CDR3 DNA, CDR3 protein. D genes are given only for firm matches. Clone size, where shown, is once, few, many, or a class for clones that have expanded.

V gene: TRBV27; J gene: TRBJ1-1; clone size: -; D gene: TRBD1; CDR3 length: 16; CDR3 DNA: TGTGCCAGCGACGGGACAGGGTTACTAGTGAACACTGAAGCTTTCTTT; CDR3 protein: CASDGTGLLVNTEAFF
V gene: TRBV11-3; J gene: TRBJ2-7; clone size: -; D gene: TRBD2; CDR3 length: 14; CDR3 DNA: TGTGCCAGCAGCCCCCTAGCGGGGGGGAACGAGCAGTACTTC; CDR3 protein: CASSPLAGGNEQYF
V gene: TRBV9; J gene: TRBJ2-3; clone size: few; D gene: TRBD1; CDR3 length: 16; CDR3 DNA: TGTGCCAGCAGCGCGTGGACAGGGGTAGGCACAGATACGCAGTATTTT; CDR3 protein: CASSAWTGVGTDTQYF
V gene: TRBV6-5; J gene: TRBJ2-3; clone size: -; D gene: -; CDR3 length: 14; CDR3 DNA: TGTGCCAGCAGTAGTTCCGGAGGCCCAGATACGCAGTATTTT; CDR3 protein: CASSSSGGPDTQYF
V gene: TRBV9; J gene: TRBJ1-2; clone size: -; D gene: TRBD1; CDR3 length: 13; CDR3 DNA: TGTGCCAGCAGCGATCGGACAGGGAATGGCTACACCTTC; CDR3 protein: CASSDRTGNGYTF
V gene: TRBV7-9; J gene: TRBJ2-3; clone size: -; D gene: -; CDR3 length: 13; CDR3 DNA: TGTGCCAGCAGCTTAGCCTACAGGGCTACGCAGTATTTT; CDR3 protein: CASSLAYRATQYF
V gene: TRBV7-9; J gene: TRBJ1-4; clone size: -; D gene: TRBD1; CDR3 length: 14; CDR3 DNA: TGTGCCAGCAGCCATCCAGACAGGGTTGAAAAACTGTTTTTT; CDR3 protein: CASSHPDRVEKLFF
V gene: TRBV28; J gene: TRBJ2-7; clone size: few; D gene: TRBD2; CDR3 length: 16; CDR3 DNA: TGTGCCAGCAGTATCCGACTAGCGGGCGTTTCGTACGAGCAGTACTTC; CDR3 protein: CASSIRLAGVSYEQYF
V gene: TRBV5-1; J gene: TRBJ1-6; clone size: -; D gene: -; CDR3 length: 15; CDR3 DNA: TGCGCCAGCAGCTTGGGGCCCTCGGAGAATTCACCCCTCCACTTT; CDR3 protein: CASSLGPSENSPLHF
V gene: TRBV2; J gene: TRBJ2-7; clone size: -; D gene: TRBD1; CDR3 length: 16; CDR3 DNA: TGTGCCAGCCGACTATTGACAGGGAACCGATCGGGCGAGCAGTACTTC; CDR3 protein: CASRLLTGNRSGEQYF
V gene: TRBV18; J gene: TRBJ2-1; clone size: -; D gene: TRBD2; CDR3 length: 15; CDR3 DNA: TGTGCCAGCTCACCACCCGGTCTAGCGGACAATGAGCAGTTCTTC; CDR3 protein: CASSPPGLADNEQFF
V gene: TRBV19; J gene: TRBJ2-1; clone size: once; D gene: TRBD1; CDR3 length: 16; CDR3 DNA: TGTGCCAGTAGTATAAGGGGGCATCTCGCCTACAATGAGCAGTTCTTC; CDR3 protein: CASSIRGHLAYNEQFF
V gene: TRBV24-1; J gene: TRBJ2-7; clone size: once; D gene: TRBD1; CDR3 length: 14; CDR3 DNA: TGTGCCACCAGTGAGGGGGACAGGGTCTACGAGCAGTACTTC; CDR3 protein: CATSEGDRVYEQYF
V gene: TRBV19; J gene: TRBJ1-1; clone size: -; D gene: -; CDR3 length: 12; CDR3 DNA: TGTGCCAGTAGTGAACAGGGTTTATTAGCTTTCTTT; CDR3 protein: CASSEQGLLAFF
V gene: TRBV4-3; J gene: TRBJ2-7; clone size: -; D gene: -; CDR3 length: 14; CDR3 DNA: TGCGCCAGCAGCCAAGGAAGACGGGGCTACGAGCAGTACTTC; CDR3 protein: CASSQGRRGYEQYF
V gene: TRBV6-5; J gene: TRBJ1-2; clone size: -; D gene: -; CDR3 length: 14; CDR3 DNA: TGTGCCAGCAGTTACAGGCAGGGCGGCTATGGCTACACCTTC; CDR3 protein: CASSYRQGGYGYTF
V gene: TRBV6-5; J gene: TRBJ1-1; clone size: -; D gene: -; CDR3 length: 14; CDR3 DNA: TGTGCCAGCACCAACTTGGGGGGGAACACTGAAGCTTTCTTT; CDR3 protein: CASTNLGGNTEAFF
V gene: TRBV4-1; J gene: TRBJ1-2; clone size: -; D gene: -; CDR3 length: 18; CDR3 DNA: TGCCCCACCAGCCGACCCTTGGGTCCCAGGAGGGCTAACTATGGCTACACCTTC; CDR3 protein: CPTSRPLGPRRANYGYTF
V gene: TRBV27; J gene: TRBJ2-5; clone size: -; D gene: -; CDR3 length: 14; CDR3 DNA: TGTGCCAGCAGTTTAGGGAGGTCAAAGGGGACCCAGTACTTC; CDR3 protein: CASSLGRSKGTQYF
V gene: TRBV7-2; J gene: TRBJ2-3; clone size: -; D gene: TRBD1; CDR3 length: 13; CDR3 DNA: TGTGCCAGCAGCTTTCAGGGGGCAGATACGCAGTATTTT; CDR3 protein: CASSFQGADTQYF
V gene: TRBV11-2; J gene: TRBJ2-7; clone size: -; D gene: -; CDR3 length: 14; CDR3 DNA: TGTGCCAGCAGCTTAATGAGGAGCTCCTACGAGCAGTACTTC; CDR3 protein: CASSLMRSSYEQYF
V gene: TRBV30; J gene: TRBJ1-1; clone size: -; D gene: -; CDR3 length: 13; CDR3 DNA: TGTGCCTGGAGTGTTTTTATGAACACTGAAGCTTTCTTT; CDR3 protein: CAWSVFMNTEAFF
V gene: TRBV6-4; J gene: TRBJ2-7; clone size: -; D gene: -; CDR3 length: 14; CDR3 DNA: TGTGCCAGCAGCGAAACAGGGAGCTCCTACGAGCAGTACTTC; CDR3 protein: CASSETGSSYEQYF
V gene: TRBV7-2; J gene: TRBJ2-7; clone size: -; D gene: -; CDR3 length: 13; CDR3 DNA: TGTGCCAGCAGCTTAGCGGGCGCCTACGAGCAGTACTTC; CDR3 protein: CASSLAGAYEQYF
V gene: TRBV6-5; J gene: TRBJ1-2; clone size: -; D gene: TRBD1; CDR3 length: 14; CDR3 DNA: TGTGCCAGCAGTTCTGACAGGGTAGGCTATGGCTACACCTTC; CDR3 protein: CASSSDRVGYGYTF
V gene: TRBV5-1; J gene: TRBJ2-7; clone size: -; D gene: -; CDR3 length: 14; CDR3 DNA: TGCGCCAGCAGCTTGTCAGGCGGGAACCACGAGCAGTACTTC; CDR3 protein: CASSLSGGNHEQYF
V gene: TRBV9; J gene: TRBJ1-6; clone size: -; D gene: -; CDR3 length: 17; CDR3 DNA: TGTGCCAGCAGCGTAGGAAATTGGGCCGGGGATAATTCACCCCTCCACTTT; CDR3 protein: CASSVGNWAGDNSPLHF
V gene: TRBV4-1; J gene: TRBJ2-1; clone size: many; D gene: -; CDR3 length: 14; CDR3 DNA: TGCGCCAGCAGCCCCAGTTGGAGCCTCAATGAGCAGTTCTTC; CDR3 protein: CASSPSWSLNEQFF
V gene: TRBV6-5; J gene: TRBJ1-1; clone size: -; D gene: -; CDR3 length: 13; CDR3 DNA: TGTGCCAGCAGCCGACAGTTGAACACTGAAGCTTTCTTT; CDR3 protein: CASSRQLNTEAFF
V gene: TRBV7-8; J gene: TRBJ2-1; clone size: -; D gene: -; CDR3 length: 15; CDR3 DNA: TGTGCCAGCAGCTTGGAGACTAGGATGGATGGTGAGCAGTTCTTC; CDR3 protein: CASSLETRMDGEQFF
V gene: TRBV3-1/TRBV3-2; J gene: TRBJ2-7; clone size: -; D gene: -; CDR3 length: 14; CDR3 DNA: TGTGCCAGCAGCCCGGGGGACAGATCCTACGAGCAGTACTTC; CDR3 protein: CASSPGDRSYEQYF
V gene: TRBV5-1; J gene: TRBJ2-5; clone size: -; D gene: -; CDR3 length: 13; CDR3 DNA: TGCGCCAGCACGGACTTGGCTGGGGAGACCCAGTACTTC; CDR3 protein: CASTDLAGETQYF
V gene: TRBV11-3; J gene: TRBJ2-3; clone size: -; D gene: -; CDR3 length: 19; CDR3 DNA: TGTGCCAGCAGCGACCCAGGTACAGGGCCGCCCGCCGTATTAGATACGCAGTATTTT; CDR3 protein: CASSDPGTGPPAVLDTQYF
V gene: TRBV19; J gene: TRBJ2-3; clone size: -; D gene: -; CDR3 length: 15; CDR3 DNA: TGTGCCAGTAGTATAACTAGCACCCGCACAGATACGCAGTATTTT; CDR3 protein: CASSITSTRTDTQYF
V gene: TRBV7-3; J gene: TRBJ2-1; clone size: once; D gene: TRBD2; CDR3 length: 17; CDR3 DNA: TGTGCCAGCAGCCCCCAAAGCGGGAGTGTCTCCTACAATGAGCAGTTCTTC; CDR3 protein: CASSPQSGSVSYNEQFF
V gene: TRBV7-2; J gene: TRBJ1-2; clone size: -; D gene: TRBD1; CDR3 length: 14; CDR3 DNA: TGTGCCAGCAGCTTCGGACAGGGGGGATATGGCTACACCTTC; CDR3 protein: CASSFGQGGYGYTF
V gene: TRBV4-3; J gene: TRBJ2-7; clone size: -; D gene: TRBD1; CDR3 length: 15; CDR3 DNA: TGCGCCAGCAGCGCCCAGGGACAGGGCTTTTACGAGCAGTACTTC; CDR3 protein: CASSAQGQGFYEQYF
V gene: TRBV29-1; J gene: TRBJ1-5; clone size: -; D gene: -; CDR3 length: 13; CDR3 DNA: TGCAGCGTTATGGTTGAGAGCAATCAGCCCCAGCATTTT; CDR3 protein: CSVMVESNQPQHF
V gene: TRBV27; J gene: TRBJ2-7; clone size: once; D gene: -; CDR3 length: 14; CDR3 DNA: TGTGCCAGCATCGATAAGGCAGGAACCTACGAGCAGTACTTC; CDR3 protein: CASIDKAGTYEQYF
V gene: TRBV7-2; J gene: TRBJ1-1; clone size: -; D gene: -; CDR3 length: 12; CDR3 DNA: TGTGCCAGCAGCCATGACAGCACTGAAGCTTTCTTT; CDR3 protein: CASSHDSTEAFF
V gene: TRBV19; J gene: TRBJ2-5; clone size: few; D gene: -; CDR3 length: 14; CDR3 DNA: TGTGCCAGTAGTGACCAGACGGAGGTGGAGACCCAGTACTTC; CDR3 protein: CASSDQTEVETQYF
V gene: TRBV2; J gene: TRBJ2-1; clone size: -; D gene: TRBD2; CDR3 length: 15; CDR3 DNA: TGTGCCAGCAGTTTAGCGGGAGAGTCCTACAATGAGCAGTTCTTC; CDR3 protein: CASSLAGESYNEQFF
V gene: TRBV7-2; J gene: TRBJ1-1; clone size: once; D gene: -; CDR3 length: 13; CDR3 DNA: TGTGCCAGCCGTGCTGGGGAGGGAACTGAAGCTTTCTTT; CDR3 protein: CASRAGEGTEAFF
V gene: TRBV7-9; J gene: TRBJ1-2; clone size: -; D gene: -; CDR3 length: 13; CDR3 DNA: TGTGCCAGCAGCCTCGCCCTCAGAGGCGGCTACACCTTC; CDR3 protein: CASSLALRGGYTF
V gene: TRBV4-2; J gene: TRBJ1-1; clone size: -; D gene: -; CDR3 length: 12; CDR3 DNA: TGTGCCGCGGTAGGGAGGGACACTGAAGCTTTCTTT; CDR3 protein: CAAVGRDTEAFF
V gene: TRBV12-2; J gene: TRBJ1-6; clone size: -; D gene: -; CDR3 length: 17; CDR3 DNA: TGTGCAAGTCGCTTAGTAGTGGGGTCGGCGGGGAATTCACCCCTCCACTTT; CDR3 protein: CASRLVVGSAGNSPLHF
V gene: TRBV15; J gene: TRBJ2-7; clone size: -; D gene: TRBD1; CDR3 length: 14; CDR3 DNA: TGTGCCACCAGCCGGGACAGGGGTCCCTACGAGCAGTACTTC; CDR3 protein: CATSRDRGPYEQYF
V gene: TRBV24-1; J gene: TRBJ2-1; clone size: few; D gene: TRBD2; CDR3 length: 18; CDR3 DNA: TGTGCCACCAGTGAAACCCTCACTAGCGGGAGAACCTACAATGAGCAGTTCTTC; CDR3 protein: CATSETLTSGRTYNEQFF
V gene: TRBV2; J gene: TRBJ1-1; clone size: -; D gene: -; CDR3 length: 13; CDR3 DNA: TGTGCCAGCAGTGAAAGCTGGGCAGGTGAAGCTTTCTTT; CDR3 protein: CASSESWAGEAFF
V gene: TRBV7-8; J gene: TRBJ2-3; clone size: -; D gene: TRBD2; CDR3 length: 16; CDR3 DNA: TGTGCCAGCAGCTGGGCTAGCGGGAGAGGGCCCGATACGCAGTATTTT; CDR3 protein: CASSWASGRGPDTQYF
V gene: TRBV6-2/TRBV6-3; J gene: TRBJ2-1; clone size: -; D gene: TRBD2; CDR3 length: 15; CDR3 DNA: TGTGCCAGCAGTTACGAGGTCGGGGGGGGAGAAGAGCAGTTCTTC; CDR3 protein: CASSYEVGGGEEQFF
V gene: TRBV9; J gene: TRBJ2-2; clone size: -; D gene: TRBD2; CDR3 length: 20; CDR3 DNA: TGTGCCAGCAGCGCCTTCCCCGGGACTAGCGGGGGGGCGGGAACCGGGGAGCTGTTTTTT; CDR3 protein: CASSAFPGTSGGAGTGELFF
V gene: TRBV4-1; J gene: TRBJ2-7; clone size: few; D gene: -; CDR3 length: 14; CDR3 DNA: TGCGCCAGCAGCGATAGCGGCGGATCCTACGAGCAGTACTTC; CDR3 protein: CASSDSGGSYEQYF
V gene: TRBV7-2; J gene: TRBJ2-5; clone size: -; D gene: -; CDR3 length: 16; CDR3 DNA: TGTGCCAGCAGCTTAGATCAGAGGGAGAGGAGGAAGACCCAGTACTTC; CDR3 protein: CASSLDQRERRKTQYF
V gene: TRBV7-2; J gene: TRBJ1-1; clone size: -; D gene: -; CDR3 length: 16; CDR3 DNA: TGTGCCAGCAGCTTAAACCGGGGGGCTGGACGGACTGAAGCTTTCTTT; CDR3 protein: CASSLNRGAGRTEAFF
V gene: TRBV5-4; J gene: TRBJ2-2; clone size: -; D gene: -; CDR3 length: 15; CDR3 DNA: TGTGCCAGCAGCTTGGATCAGGTTTTAGGCGGGGAGCTGTTTTTT; CDR3 protein: CASSLDQVLGGELFF
V gene: TRBV5-1; J gene: TRBJ2-3; clone size: -; D gene: TRBD2; CDR3 length: 15; CDR3 DNA: TGCGCCAGCAGCCATCCTAGCGGGGGCACAGATACGCAGTATTTT; CDR3 protein: CASSHPSGGTDTQYF
V gene: TRBV7-9; J gene: TRBJ2-1; clone size: -; D gene: TRBD2; CDR3 length: 16; CDR3 DNA: TGTGCCAGCAGCTTATGGGCGGGAGCGGAATACAATGAGCAGTTCTTC; CDR3 protein: CASSLWAGAEYNEQFF
V gene: TRBV4-1; J gene: TRBJ1-4; clone size: -; D gene: -; CDR3 length: 15; CDR3 DNA: TGCGCCAGCAGCTCCGAGGCGGGGGCAGGCGAAAAACTGTTTTTT; CDR3 protein: CASSSEAGAGEKLFF
V gene: TRBV12-3/TRBV12-4; J gene: TRBJ2-5; clone size: -; D gene: TRBD1; CDR3 length: 13; CDR3 DNA: TGTGCCAGCACCTTACACGGGACAGGGAAATATGACTTC; CDR3 protein: CASTLHGTGKYDF